This passage covers 18 T cell receptor beta chains from one sample sequenced in a study of OX40 agonist ivuxolimab in advanced cancers. Repertoires were generated with immunoSEQ multiplex PCR, while TCRdb's copy carries only in-frame clones and drops some. Of about 86,000 clones listed, roughly nine tenths were seen once; the top ten hold about 8.7%. The sample in question was CD4+ or CD8+ T cells sorted from blood, obtained in a trial of the OX40 agonist ivuxolimab. The receptor set was obtained from an adult with an advanced solid tumor such as melanoma, head and neck, liver or kidney cancer.

The gene calls are TRBV27 and TRBJ1-1; D unclear. CDR3 size: 14 residues. The germline CDR1 and CDR2 sequences are MNHEY and SMNVEV (reference sequence). V was trimmed by 1 base and J by 3 bases, leaving 9 bases between them. The chain's CDR3 is CASSLYGVDTEAFF. The CDR3, as DNA: TGTGCCAGCAGTTTATATGGGGTGGACACTGAAGCTTTCTTT.

The CDR3 coding sequence is TGTGCCAGCAGTAAGGGACAGGGGAGAGATGAGCAGTTCTTC. It translates to CASSKGQGRDEQFF. The J gene is TRBJ2-1, the V gene TRBV27; 10 bases align to TRBD1. CDR1 and CDR2 (germline): MNHEY, SMNVEV (reference sequence). This CDR3 has 14 residues. J gave up 8 bases and V 5 bases, and 6 bases lay outside the gene matches.

The chain recombines TRBV21-1 with TRBJ2-5; the table calls TRBD1, which could not be checked here. TRBV21-1 is listed as a pseudogene. There are 17 residues in the CDR3. CDR3 nucleotide sequence: TGTGCCAGCAGCAAAAATTACGGCAGGGGACCACTGGAGACCCAGTACTTC. Its translation: CASSKNYGRGPLETQYF.

The V and J genes are TRBV4-2 and TRBJ2-5; the D gene could be TRBD1 or TRBD2 (6 bases each). V was shortened by 1 base and J by 5 bases, with 11 bases between the two germline ends. CDR1 is LGHNA, CDR2 YNFKEQ, per germline. The CDR3 runs to 14 residues. The CDR3 DNA sequence: TGTGCCAGCAGCCAAGGGGGGGCGGGGGAGACCCAGTACTTC. This gives the protein CASSQGGAGETQYF.

The chain combines TRBV9 with TRBJ1-1, with a tentative D call TRBD1 (5 bases). Trimming removed 3 bases at V and 3 bases at J, with 18 bases between. CDR1 SGDLS and CDR2 YYNGEE come from the germline V gene. The CDR3 is 16 amino acids. CDR3 amino acids: CASSGPEGSSDTEAFF. CDR3 coding DNA: TGTGCCAGCAGCGGCCCAGAGGGGTCCTCGGACACTGAAGCTTTCTTT.

This chain links TRBV7-8 with TRBJ2-7; TRBD1 agrees at 7 bases. Germline V CDR1 and CDR2: SGHVS, FQNEAQ. The length of the CDR3 is 16 residues. V shed 6 bases and J 1 base; nucleotides not matched to a gene: 12. CDR3 amino acids: CASRLSQGVGSYEQYF. CDR3 in DNA: TGTGCCAGCAGGCTTTCCCAGGGGGTAGGGTCCTACGAGCAGTACTTC.

This chain uses TRBV27 with TRBJ2-7; TRBD1 aligns across 9 bases. Trimming cost V 9 bases and J 4 bases; bases outside gene matches: 10. CDR3 length equals 14 residues. From germline, CDR1 is MNHEY and CDR2 SMNVEV (reference sequence). CDR3 protein: CASWTGARMYEQYF. DNA of the CDR3: TGTGCCAGTTGGACAGGGGCGCGCATGTACGAGCAGTACTTC.

This clone is a singleton in its sample. The chain uses TRBV29-1 and TRBJ1-6; tentative D call: TRBD1 (6 bases). Looked up from germline, CDR1 is SQVTM and CDR2 is ANQGSEA. Trimming took 6 bases from V and 4 from J, leaving 13 bases between them. The CDR3 spans 14 residues. The DNA for the CDR3 is TGCAGCGTCCGCAAGGGGGATTATAATTCACCCCTCCACTTT. Translated: CSVRKGDYNSPLHF.

The rearrangement joins TRBV9 to TRBJ2-3, with a possible D match to TRBD2 (5 bases). Per germline, CDR1 SGDLS and CDR2 YYNGEE. The CDR3 consists of 13 residues. V was shortened by 2 bases and J by 5 bases, with 9 bases between the two germline ends. CDR3 DNA sequence: TGTGCCAGCAGCGTTAGACTATTAGATACGCAGTATTTT. Translated: CASSVRLLDTQYF.

The J gene is TRBJ2-7, the V gene TRBV15; 7 bases fit TRBD1. The CDR3 sequence is 17 residues long. Trimming removed 1 base from V and 2 bases from J; junction bases left unmatched: 11. Germline V gene sequence: CDR1 LNHNV, CDR2 YYDKDF (reference sequence). The CDR3 nucleotides are TGTGCCACCAGCAGAGTCCACTCGACAGGGAATACCTACGAGCAGTACTTC. Translating it yields CATSRVHSTGNTYEQYF. Filled out from reference TRBV15 and TRBJ2-7, the complete variable domain reads DAMVIQNPRYQVTQFGKPVTLSCSQTLNHNVMYWYQQKSSQAPKLLFHYYDKDFNNEADTPDNFQSRRPNTSFCFLDIRSPGLGDTAMYLCATSRVHSTGNTYEQYFGPGTRLTVT.

The chain is built from TRBV18 and TRBJ2-1; 7 nucleotides align to TRBD1. The CDR3 covers 15 residues. CDR1 and CDR2 (germline): KGHSH, LQKENI. The J segment lost 0 bases and the V segment lost 4 bases, leaving 3 bases of the junction unmatched. This CDR3 is CASSLGTDSYNEQFF. CDR3 nucleotide sequence: TGTGCCAGCTCACTCGGGACAGACTCCTACAATGAGCAGTTCTTC.

The chain carries TRBV6-4 and TRBJ2-2; D not resolved. The CDR3 is 10 amino acids. V was trimmed by 10 bases and J by 3 bases, leaving 3 bases between them. The germline V gene has CDR1 MRHNA and CDR2 SNTAGT. The CDR3 reads CAKYTGELFF. In DNA, the CDR3 is TGTGCCAAGTACACCGGGGAGCTGTTTTTT.

This clone showed up just once. The J gene is TRBJ2-7, the V gene TRBV7-8, with D perhaps being TRBD1 or TRBD2 (5 bases each). The ends were cut back, 5 bases at V and 0 bases at J, with 17 bases in the middle. CDR1 and CDR2 (germline): SGHVS, FQNEAQ. This CDR3 is 16 amino acids long. In DNA form, the CDR3 reads TGTGCCAGCAGCCCCGGGACGGGACGGGGCTCCTACGAGCAGTACTTC. It translates to CASSPGTGRGSYEQYF.

This chain links TRBV5-3 with TRBJ2-3; maybe TRBD1 (5 bases). TRBV5-3 is identified as an open reading frame with a role that is uncertain. Trimming pared 0 bases from V and 14 bases from J, leaving 16 bases between. The CDR3 has 13 amino acids. The CDR3 DNA is TGTGCCAGAAGCTTGGCAGACAGTCGTTTGTTGTATTTT. This codes for CARSLADSRLLYF.

The rearrangement links TRBV7-3 to TRBJ1-2; weak D call: TRBD1 (5 bases). The V and J ends lost 2 bases and 6 bases respectively, with 13 bases between them. This CDR3 spans 14 amino acids. Germline CDR1 is SGHTA and CDR2 is FQGTGA. CDR3 DNA: TGTGCCAGCAGCTTAGGGGGAGGAAACCATGGCTACACCTTC. It encodes CASSLGGGNHGYTF.

This chain links TRBV21-1 with TRBJ2-1; TRBD1 was called by the table and not checked on the DNA. TRBV21-1 counts as a pseudogene. The CDR3 has 19 amino acids. The CDR3 loop is CASSKEGQGVPSSYNEQFF. For the CDR3, the DNA is TGTGCCAGCAGCAAAGAGGGACAGGGGGTTCCTAGCTCCTACAATGAGCAGTTCTTC.

The chain uses TRBV11-3 and TRBJ2-7, with D possibly being TRBD1 (9 bases). Trimming took off 4 bases at V and 1 base at J, with 17 bases between the two ends. Germline values: CDR1 SGHNT, CDR2 YENEEA. The CDR3 consists of 16 residues. The CDR3 DNA follows: TGTGCCAGCAGCTCCGGGGGGGGGACAGGGTCCTACGAGCAGTACTTC. The encoded protein is CASSSGGGTGSYEQYF. Looking up the rest from reference TRBV11-3 and TRBJ2-7 gives the full variable domain: EAGVVQSPRYKIIEKKQPVAFWCNPISGHNTLYWYLQNLGQGPELLIRYENEEAVDDSQLPKDRFSAERLKGVDSTLKIQPAELGDSAVYLCASSSGGGTGSYEQYFGPGTRLTVT.

The CDR3 protein is CASSEYWAGTLNTGELFF. The CDR3 region has the DNA TGTGCCAGCAGTGAATATTGGGCCGGGACTTTAAACACCGGGGAGCTGTTTTTT. The chain combines TRBV25-1 with TRBJ2-2, with a tentative D call TRBD2 (6 bases). Trimming removed 0 bases at V and 2 bases at J, with 16 bases between. This CDR3 has 18 amino acids. Per germline, CDR1 MGHDK and CDR2 SYGVNS.